What follows is one TCR beta chain and its context. Its antigen is as yet unknown. The data were taken from a study of CD8 T cells in Susac syndrome. Study-wide results and caveats: An acknowledgment was made by the study that its TCR sequencing and HLA analysis involved relatively few individuals.

In blood CD8+ and CD4+ T cells, TCR beta underwent sequencing. Negative magnetic isolation gave CD8+ and CD4+ cells; FACS enriched CD8+ TEMRA. The RNA input was about 0.5 to 1 ug, and it was reverse transcribed with random hexamers. Amplification of TCR beta CDR3 across 54 Vbeta and 13 Jbeta was performed with immunoSEQ multiplex PCR. TCRdb ran MiXCR on the immunoSEQ multiplex PCR reads and lists one entry per CDR3 protein. Of 200,000 or so distinct CDR3 sequences listed, about 95% are singletons. The CDR3 contains 10 residues. CDR1 DFQATT and CDR2 SNEGSKA come from the germline V gene (reference sequence). V lost 6 bases, J lost 7 bases, and 8 bases lay in between.

The chain has TRBV20-1 and TRBJ2-3, with D perhaps TRBD2 (6 bases). The sequenced sample consisted of CD4+ T cells from PBMCs. The TCR was taken from a human donor with multiple sclerosis. CDR3 amino acids: CSAGLNTQYF. CDR3 nucleotide sequence: TGCAGTGCGGGACTGAATACGCAGTATTTT.